A selection of T cell receptor beta chains follows, all from one sample in a study of molecular identifiers for immune sequencing clone quantification. TCRdb independently ran MiXCR on the PCR reads; one entry per CDR3 protein. The sample consists of fewer than 75,000 distinct CDR3 sequences, around 17% of them appearing once. The specimen sequenced was naive CD8+ T cells from blood, with Jurkat cell RNA spiked in. These receptors originate from a human donor in good health. Some libraries in this study had Jurkat cell RNA spiked in. The CDR3 runs from the conserved cysteine through the conserved F or W. D genes are given only for firm matches. Rows give clone size only sometimes, using once, few, many, or a class for an expanded clone.

J	size	V	D	DNA	CDR3
TRBJ2-3	many	TRBV28	.	TGTGCCAGCAGTTTCTGGGCGGCAGATACGCAGTATTTT	CASSFWAADTQYF
TRBJ1-1	.	TRBV7-9	.	TGTGCCAGCAGCCCCGTGGTTGGGGACACTGAAGCTTTCTTT	CASSPVVGDTEAFF
TRBJ1-1	many	TRBV9	.	TGTGCCAGCAGCGTTTGGGGGACCAACACTGAAGCTTTCTTT	CASSVWGTNTEAFF
TRBJ1-5	many	TRBV20-1	.	TGCAGTGCTAGGACCCTGTTAGGTTCAGGGGAGTCCCAGCATTTT	CSARTLLGSGESQHF
TRBJ2-1	many	TRBV12-3/TRBV12-4	.	TGTGCCAGCAGTATGACCGGGACTCAACCTACAATTGAGCAGTTCTTC	CASSMTGTQPTIEQFF
TRBJ1-1	many	TRBV12-5	TRBD1	TGTGCTAGTGGCCCCAAACAGGGGGCGGGGTACACTGAAGCTTTCTTT	CASGPKQGAGYTEAFF
TRBJ1-1	many	TRBV4-1	.	TGCGCCAGCAGGCAAACGTTCGGCCCAAACACTGAAGCTTTCTTT	CASRQTFGPNTEAFF
TRBJ2-2	.	TRBV12-3/TRBV12-4	.	TGTGCCAGCAGTTTAGCGGTCGCCCAGAAGGAGCTGTTTTTT	CASSLAVAQKELFF
TRBJ2-1	few	TRBV6-6	.	TGTGCCAGCAGTTACTCGAACAATGAGCAGTTCTTC	CASSYSNNEQFF
TRBJ1-2	many	TRBV10-3	.	TGTGCCATCAGTGAGGTGACAGACTATGGCTACACCTTC	CAISEVTDYGYTF
TRBJ1-1	many	TRBV27	.	TGTGCCAGCAGTGTCGGGACCTTGAACACTGAAGCTTTCTTT	CASSVGTLNTEAFF